This T cell receptor (beta chain) was profiled in a study of shared clonotypes between healthy human individuals. Study-wide background: For every donor, three CD4 naive, three CD4 memory, two CD8 naive and one CD8 memory plates were used.

Germline values: CDR1 MGHRA, CDR2 YSYEKL. J was trimmed by 2 bases and V by 1 base; bases with no gene match: 7. This CDR3 region has 16 residues. Splitting the CD4+ cells yielded a CD45RA+ naive subset and a CD45RA-negative memory subset. Assay used: immunoSEQ multiplex PCR; TCRdb lists only in-frame clones, some missing. The table records some 200,000 clones, approximately 65% of them present only once. V is TRBV4-1 and J is TRBJ1-1; 7 positions match TRBD1. Sequenced: memory CD4+ T cells sorted from blood. Subset reported: CD45RA-negative fraction. The source is a man between 25 and 39 years old in good health. CDR3 residues: CASSQGPDRVNTEAFF. In DNA form, the CDR3 reads TGCGCCAGCAGCCAAGGACCTGACAGGGTAAACACTGAAGCTTTCTTT.